A selection of T cell receptor beta chains follows, all from one sample in a study of CD8 T cells in ankylosing spondylitis. TCRdb reprocessed the 5' RACE reads with MiXCR, giving one entry per CDR3 protein. The sample has 250,000 or so distinct CDR3 sequences, about 24% seen once. The specimen was blood, either unsorted or a sorted T cell fraction (not recorded which). Every receptor here comes from a male donor with ankylosing spondylitis or in good health (not recorded which). Each CDR3 is given without its conserved first and last residue. Size values are once, few and many counts, or a class for expanded clones, and some rows have none.

clone size: .
V gene: TRBV7-9
J gene: TRBJ2-1
CDR3 length: 11
CDR3 protein: ASSFGTVNEQF

clone size: many
V gene: TRBV20-1
J gene: TRBJ2-7
CDR3 length: 10
CDR3 protein: SAPLGPSEQY

clone size: few
V gene: TRBV20-1
J gene: TRBJ2-7
CDR3 length: 12
CDR3 protein: SARDSGTVDEQY

clone size: .
V gene: TRBV29-1
J gene: TRBJ2-1
CDR3 length: 10
CDR3 protein: SVEARGHEQF

clone size: .
V gene: TRBV10-3
J gene: TRBJ1-1
CDR3 length: 11
CDR3 protein: AISEDRSTEAF

clone size: many
V gene: TRBV12-3/TRBV12-4
J gene: TRBJ1-1
CDR3 length: 11
CDR3 protein: ASSLRQGREAF

clone size: few
V gene: TRBV12-3/TRBV12-4
J gene: TRBJ1-6
CDR3 length: 13
CDR3 protein: ASSLTASYNSPLH

clone size: few
V gene: TRBV20-1
J gene: TRBJ1-1
CDR3 length: 12
CDR3 protein: SASWGATNTEAF

clone size: .
V gene: TRBV12-5
J gene: TRBJ2-5
CDR3 length: 14
CDR3 protein: ASGYPNRGPGETQY

clone size: many
V gene: TRBV7-2
J gene: TRBJ1-5
CDR3 length: 12
CDR3 protein: ASSLLTGRQPQH

clone size: .
V gene: TRBV20-1
J gene: TRBJ2-2
CDR3 length: 12
CDR3 protein: SAQRQGTTGELF

clone size: many
V gene: TRBV11-1
J gene: TRBJ2-1
CDR3 length: 16
CDR3 protein: ASSLPVLGQPKKSEQF

clone size: many
V gene: TRBV29-1
J gene: TRBJ2-2
CDR3 length: 10
CDR3 protein: SVGYGTGELF

clone size: .
V gene: TRBV6-5
J gene: TRBJ2-5
CDR3 length: 13
CDR3 protein: ASSYTPTGQETQY

clone size: .
V gene: TRBV2
J gene: TRBJ2-5
CDR3 length: 12
CDR3 protein: ASSERPERETQY

clone size: many
V gene: TRBV6-5
J gene: TRBJ2-7
CDR3 length: 9
CDR3 protein: ASSPDGEQY

clone size: many
V gene: TRBV6-1
J gene: TRBJ2-1
CDR3 length: 13
CDR3 protein: ASSPVLAGTHEQF

clone size: many
V gene: TRBV12-3/TRBV12-4
J gene: TRBJ1-1
CDR3 length: 12
CDR3 protein: ASSLVGGNTEAF

clone size: many
V gene: TRBV20-1
J gene: TRBJ1-2
CDR3 length: 10
CDR3 protein: SARDPVYGYT

clone size: few
V gene: TRBV12-3/TRBV12-4
J gene: TRBJ2-7
CDR3 length: 12
CDR3 protein: ASSTGQGAYEQY

clone size: few
V gene: TRBV15
J gene: TRBJ2-5
CDR3 length: 13
CDR3 protein: ATSLDSGLQETQY

clone size: .
V gene: TRBV19
J gene: TRBJ2-1
CDR3 length: 14
CDR3 protein: ASSIGLAGAGYEQF

clone size: .
V gene: TRBV12-3/TRBV12-4
J gene: TRBJ2-3
CDR3 length: 11
CDR3 protein: ASSDSGADTQY

clone size: .
V gene: TRBV27
J gene: TRBJ2-5
CDR3 length: 13
CDR3 protein: ASNAAGGLQETQY

clone size: few
V gene: TRBV5-1
J gene: TRBJ2-2
CDR3 length: 14
CDR3 protein: ASSLVLGGASGELF

clone size: many
V gene: TRBV2
J gene: TRBJ2-7
CDR3 length: 13
CDR3 protein: ASSAGQNVPYEQY

clone size: few
V gene: TRBV24-1
J gene: TRBJ2-5
CDR3 length: 11
CDR3 protein: ATSDEGGETQY

clone size: many
V gene: TRBV12-3/TRBV12-4
J gene: TRBJ2-7
CDR3 length: 11
CDR3 protein: ASSLSGGYEQY

clone size: .
V gene: TRBV10-1
J gene: TRBJ2-3
CDR3 length: 12
CDR3 protein: ASSDRVSTDTQY

clone size: many
V gene: TRBV28
J gene: TRBJ2-2
CDR3 length: 13
CDR3 protein: ASRLTGGNTGELF

clone size: many
V gene: TRBV12-3/TRBV12-4
J gene: TRBJ2-1
CDR3 length: 12
CDR3 protein: ASSLAGSYNEQF

clone size: .
V gene: TRBV20-1
J gene: TRBJ1-2
CDR3 length: 12
CDR3 protein: SARDLQKPYGYT

clone size: many
V gene: TRBV5-1
J gene: TRBJ1-4
CDR3 length: 12
CDR3 protein: ASSSRGRSEKLF

clone size: many
V gene: TRBV28
J gene: TRBJ1-1
CDR3 length: 11
CDR3 protein: ASRETGGTEAF

clone size: few
V gene: TRBV24-1
J gene: TRBJ2-7
CDR3 length: 10
CDR3 protein: ATSDDSYEQY

clone size: many
V gene: TRBV29-1
J gene: TRBJ2-3
CDR3 length: 11
CDR3 protein: SVRRTNTDTQY

clone size: .
V gene: TRBV6-6
J gene: TRBJ2-7
CDR3 length: 10
CDR3 protein: ASQGHHYEQY

clone size: many
V gene: TRBV20-1
J gene: TRBJ1-5
CDR3 length: 10
CDR3 protein: SAQTSNQPQH

clone size: .
V gene: TRBV29-1
J gene: TRBJ2-3
CDR3 length: 11
CDR3 protein: SVERGSTDTQY

clone size: .
V gene: TRBV20-1
J gene: TRBJ1-6
CDR3 length: 12
CDR3 protein: SARVDRGGSPLH

clone size: few
V gene: TRBV21-1
J gene: TRBJ2-1
CDR3 length: 12
CDR3 protein: ASEPGQGHNEQF

clone size: few
V gene: TRBV7-6
J gene: TRBJ2-1
CDR3 length: 12
CDR3 protein: ASSWGTVHNEQF

clone size: .
V gene: TRBV6-1
J gene: TRBJ2-5
CDR3 length: 13
CDR3 protein: ASSDTYRGEETQY

clone size: few
V gene: TRBV7-8
J gene: TRBJ2-1
CDR3 length: 13
CDR3 protein: ASSPFVRGAFGQF

clone size: .
V gene: TRBV3-1
J gene: TRBJ2-5
CDR3 length: 15
CDR3 protein: ASTWRAGGPVEETQY

clone size: .
V gene: TRBV20-1
J gene: TRBJ2-3
CDR3 length: 13
CDR3 protein: SSGQGQGFTDTQY

clone size: .
V gene: TRBV11-1
J gene: TRBJ2-2
CDR3 length: 13
CDR3 protein: ASSLQAANTGELF

clone size: many
V gene: TRBV20-1
J gene: TRBJ2-5
CDR3 length: 11
CDR3 protein: SARAETRGTQY

clone size: few
V gene: TRBV12-3/TRBV12-4
J gene: TRBJ2-3
CDR3 length: 13
CDR3 protein: ASSSAGWGTDTQY

clone size: many
V gene: TRBV7-9
J gene: TRBJ1-4
CDR3 length: 10
CDR3 protein: ASGTFDEKLF